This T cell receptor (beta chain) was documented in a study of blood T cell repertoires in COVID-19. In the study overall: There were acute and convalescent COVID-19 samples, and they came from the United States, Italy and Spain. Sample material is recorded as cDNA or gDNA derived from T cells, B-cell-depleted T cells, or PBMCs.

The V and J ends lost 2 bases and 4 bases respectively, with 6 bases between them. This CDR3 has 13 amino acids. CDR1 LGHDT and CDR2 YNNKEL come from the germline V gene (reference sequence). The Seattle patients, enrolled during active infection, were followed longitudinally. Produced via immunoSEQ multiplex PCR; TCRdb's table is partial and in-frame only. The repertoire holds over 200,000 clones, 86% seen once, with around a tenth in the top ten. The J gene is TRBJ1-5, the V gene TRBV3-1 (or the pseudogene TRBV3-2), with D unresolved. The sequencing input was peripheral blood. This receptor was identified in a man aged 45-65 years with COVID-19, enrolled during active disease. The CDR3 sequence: CASSQSANQPQHF. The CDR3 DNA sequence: TGTGCCAGCAGCCAAAGCGCAAATCAGCCCCAGCATTTT.